The next 3 T cell receptor beta chains were all read from a single sample in a study of T cells in Graves' hyperthyroidism and ophthalmopathy. RNA transcripts yielded amplified TCR beta CDR3 regions. First-round RT-PCR targeting the TCR CDR3 was performed with the HTBI primer set. TCRdb reprocessed the multiplex PCR reads with MiXCR, giving one entry per CDR3 protein. The sample lists 550,000 to 650,000 distinct CDR3 sequences; around 13% were seen once. Input material: blood. These receptors originate from a woman aged 40 to 49 with Graves' hyperthyroidism.

This clonotype has a count of ten or more. The chain employs TRBV18 and TRBJ1-1; 7 bases align to TRBD1. The CDR3 contains 15 residues. The trim removed 1 base at V and 10 bases at J, leaving 12 bases unmatched. In germline, CDR1 is KGHSH, CDR2 LQKENI. The CDR3 region is CASSPRAGGTGGAFF. CDR3 coding DNA: TGTGCCAGCTCACCACGGGCAGGGGGTACGGGTGGAGCTTTCTTT.

This clonotype was found many times. The chain links TRBV5-6 to TRBJ1-2, with TRBD1 as a possible D gene (5 bases). Germline V gene lookup returns CDR1 SGHDT and CDR2 YYEEEE. The CDR3 consists of 15 residues. V was clipped by 0 bases and J by 3 bases, with 12 bases between them. CDR3 region: CASSLGGVGDYGYTF. The CDR3 DNA sequence: TGTGCCAGCAGCTTGGGGGGGGTCGGTGACTATGGCTACACCTTC.

The table lists this clonotype with many counts. The CDR3 coding sequence is TGTGCCAGCAGTCAATTGGAGAACACTGAAGCTTTCTTT. It specifies CASSQLENTEAFF. V and J are TRBV2 and TRBJ1-1, with unresolved D. Germline V lookup: CDR1 SNHLY, CDR2 FYNNEI. Trimming cost V 5 bases and J 1 base, with 8 bases left between them. This CDR3 is 13 amino acids long.